The sequence of this T cell receptor (beta chain) was determined in a study of cytomegalovirus exposure and HLA in healthy donors. Study findings and constraints: It was reported that TCR beta sequences correctly inferred the HLA-A and HLA-B alleles for most subjects. TCR beta sequences numbering more than 15,000 were associated with HLA alleles at 0.05 false discovery rate in a later analysis. Later analysis demonstrated an association between a missense DCLRE1C variant and TCR beta V- and J-gene trimming. Data from an earlier analysis indicated that most TCR beta V segments were productive either about 90% or about 30% of the time.

As regards this clone: Its antigen is unidentified.

J gave up 5 bases and V 6 bases, and 11 bases lay outside the gene matches. The CDR3 is 15 amino acids. Germline V gene lookup returns CDR1 SNHLY and CDR2 FYNNEI. The primer mix had 60 Vbeta and 13 Jbeta primers. TCRdb's table, derived via immunoSEQ multiplex PCR, lists solely in-frame clones and lacks some. The sample lists 95,000 to 150,000 clones; 50% to 75% were seen once. J is TRBJ1-2 and V is TRBV2, with 8 nucleotides matching TRBD1. The sequence derives from a woman in her 40s in good health and CMV-seropositive. The sequencing sample was made of PBMCs. CDR3 DNA sequence: TGTGCCAGCAGCATTGGACAGGGATTGGGATATGGCTACACCTTC. Protein: CASSIGQGLGYGYTF.